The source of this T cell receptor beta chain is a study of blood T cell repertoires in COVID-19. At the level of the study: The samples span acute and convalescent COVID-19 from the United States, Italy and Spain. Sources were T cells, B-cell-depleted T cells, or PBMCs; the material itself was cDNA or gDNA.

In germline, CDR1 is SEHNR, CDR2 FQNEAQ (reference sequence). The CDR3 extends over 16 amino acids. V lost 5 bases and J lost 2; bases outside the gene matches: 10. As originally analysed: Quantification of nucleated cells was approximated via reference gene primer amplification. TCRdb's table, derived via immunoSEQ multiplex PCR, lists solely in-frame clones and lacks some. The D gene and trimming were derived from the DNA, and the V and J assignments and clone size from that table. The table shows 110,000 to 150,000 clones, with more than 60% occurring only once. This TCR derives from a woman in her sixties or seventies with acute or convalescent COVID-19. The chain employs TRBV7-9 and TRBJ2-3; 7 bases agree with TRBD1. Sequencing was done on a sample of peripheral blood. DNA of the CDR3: TGTGCCAGCAGCGATAGACAGGGCTTGCTCACAGATACGCAGTATTTT. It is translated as CASSDRQGLLTDTQYF. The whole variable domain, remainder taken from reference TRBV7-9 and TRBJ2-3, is DTGVSQNPRHKITKRGQNVTFRCDPISEHNRLYWYRQTLGQGPEFLTYFQNEAQLEKSRLLSDRFSAERPKGSFSTLEIQRTEQGDSAMYLCASSDRQGLLTDTQYFGPGTRLTVL.